A selection of T cell receptor beta chains follows, all from one sample in a study of T cell changes during pregnancy in multiple sclerosis. TCRdb keeps only in-frame clones here, not all; method: immunoSEQ multiplex PCR. The data contain approximately 63,000 clones, 91% of them singletons. The sample here was peripheral blood, taken in the third trimester of pregnancy. The origin of the receptors is a female donor in good health, enrolled as a control in a pregnancy study. Each CDR3 is given with its conserved first and last residue. The D gene is left open where the match is weak. Clone size appears in some rows only: once, few, many, or a class for an expanded clone.

cdr3_length,v_call,d_call,clone_size,j_call,cdr3_nt,cdr3_aa
14,TRBV5-8,TRBD1,.,TRBJ1-2,TGTGCCAGCAGCGCGTACATTACAGGGGTCGGCTACACCTTC,CASSAYITGVGYTF
11,TRBV20-1,.,once,TRBJ1-1,TGCAGTGCCCGACAGGACACTGAAGCTTTCTTT,CSARQDTEAFF
15,TRBV6-6,TRBD2,.,TRBJ2-3,TGTGCCAGCAGTCTGCTAGCGGAGAACACAGATACGCAGTATTTT,CASSLLAENTDTQYF
15,TRBV5-4,TRBD2,.,TRBJ2-3,TGTGCCAGCAGCTTGGGCCTAGCGGGCACAGATACGCAGTATTTT,CASSLGLAGTDTQYF
13,TRBV19,.,.,TRBJ1-2,TGTGCCAGTAGGAATGTAGCTAACTATGGCTACACCTTC,CASRNVANYGYTF
14,TRBV5-1,TRBD1,.,TRBJ1-1,TGCGCCAGCAGCTTGGCCGTGGGACAGGGCGCAGCTTTCTTT,CASSLAVGQGAAFF
13,TRBV2,.,.,TRBJ1-1,TGTGCCAGCAGTCCGGGTGTCCGCGCCCTGGCTTTCTTT,CASSPGVRALAFF
15,TRBV27,.,.,TRBJ1-2,TGTGCCAGCAGCATACCCCGGGACTCCCACTATGGCTACACCTTC,CASSIPRDSHYGYTF
13,TRBV6-1,.,.,TRBJ1-1,TGTGCCAGCAGTGAAGGGGGCAGGGTCGAAGCTTTCTTT,CASSEGGRVEAFF
13,TRBV29-1,.,.,TRBJ2-3,TGCAGCGTTGAGGGCGGGAGCACAGATACGCAGTATTTT,CSVEGGSTDTQYF
16,TRBV6-1,.,.,TRBJ2-7,TGTGCCAGCAGTGAAGGTCCAGGGCCTACCTCCTACGAGCAGTACTTC,CASSEGPGPTSYEQYF
14,TRBV6-4,.,.,TRBJ2-3,TGTGCCAGCAGTGAGGGGCGGGACACAGATACGCAGTATTTT,CASSEGRDTDTQYF
16,TRBV2,TRBD2,.,TRBJ2-5,TGTGCCAGCAGTGAAGCCACGGGGGGGAGACAAGAGACCCAGTACTTC,CASSEATGGRQETQYF
15,TRBV18,.,.,TRBJ2-7,TGTGCCAGCTCACCGGATGGACAAAATCCCTACGAGCAGTACTTC,CASSPDGQNPYEQYF
13,TRBV9,.,.,TRBJ2-1,TGTGCCAGCAGCCCTGACCCGGGGAATGAGCAGTTCTTC,CASSPDPGNEQFF
15,TRBV7-9,.,.,TRBJ1-5,TGTGCCAGCAGCTCTCTGCTTGGGACTAATCAGCCCCAGCATTTT,CASSSLLGTNQPQHF
14,TRBV7-9,.,.,TRBJ1-1,TGTGCCAGCGTGGTGAGTCGGGGGTACACTGAAGCTTTCTTT,CASVVSRGYTEAFF
15,TRBV7-6,.,.,TRBJ2-3,TGTGCCAGCAGCCATAGAGAGGGGGAGACAGATACGCAGTATTTT,CASSHREGETDTQYF
14,TRBV6-5,.,.,TRBJ1-2,TGTGCCAGCAGAGCAGGGGTTCAAAACTATGGCTACACCTTC,CASRAGVQNYGYTF
16,TRBV5-6,TRBD2,.,TRBJ2-1,TGTGCCAGCAGCTGGGGCGGGGGGACCTACTACAATGAGCAGTTCTTC,CASSWGGGTYYNEQFF
14,TRBV5-8,.,.,TRBJ1-2,TGTGCCAGCAGCCCGGGCCAGGGGAACTATGGCTACACCTTC,CASSPGQGNYGYTF
14,TRBV5-5,TRBD2,.,TRBJ2-7,TGTGCCAGCAGGACCGGGACTAGCTTCGTCGAGCAGTACTTC,CASRTGTSFVEQYF
12,TRBV2,.,.,TRBJ2-5,TGTGCCACCCTAGTTCCGGGAGAGACCCAGTACTTC,CATLVPGETQYF
15,TRBV7-2,TRBD1,few,TRBJ1-4,TGTGCCAGCAGCCCGCGACAGGGGGCGGATGAAAAACTGTTTTTT,CASSPRQGADEKLFF
11,TRBV29-1,.,.,TRBJ1-2,TGCAGCGTTGTGTCCGACTATGGCTACACCTTC,CSVVSDYGYTF
12,TRBV27,.,.,TRBJ2-7,TGTGCCAGCAGTCCCACCGGGTACGAGCAGTACTTC,CASSPTGYEQYF
14,TRBV29-1,.,.,TRBJ1-1,TGCAGCGTTGTGGGACATGTTTATGCAGACGAAGCTTTCTTT,CSVVGHVYADEAFF
13,TRBV19,.,.,TRBJ2-5,TGTGCCAGTAGTCCGACCATAGCAGAGACCCAGTACTTC,CASSPTIAETQYF
15,TRBV10-2,TRBD1,.,TRBJ1-4,TGCGCCAGCAGGACAGGGCAGACTAATAATGAAAAACTGTTTTTT,CASRTGQTNNEKLFF
16,TRBV19,TRBD1,.,TRBJ1-3,TGTGCCAGTAGTCACCCCGGACAGGCCTCTGGAAACACCATATATTTT,CASSHPGQASGNTIYF
20,TRBV9,TRBD1,.,TRBJ1-6,TGTGCCAGCAGCGTAGCCCCTTCCCCCCCGACAGGGGTGGGACGATCACCCCTCCACTTT,CASSVAPSPPTGVGRSPLHF
17,TRBV18,TRBD1,.,TRBJ2-7,TGTGCCAGCTCACCGTTAACCGGGACAGGGGTCTACTACGAGCAGTACTTC,CASSPLTGTGVYYEQYF
12,TRBV7-2,.,.,TRBJ1-1,TGTGCCAGCAGTCATTTTAACACTGAAGCTTTCTTT,CASSHFNTEAFF
11,TRBV29-1,.,.,TRBJ1-4,TGCAGCGGCGGGGATTATGAAAAACTGTTTTTT,CSGGDYEKLFF
14,TRBV28,TRBD1,.,TRBJ1-2,TGTGCCAGCAGTTTGGGACAGCTTAACTATGGCTACACCTTC,CASSLGQLNYGYTF
16,TRBV19,TRBD1,.,TRBJ2-7,TGTGCCAGTAGTACCACGGACAGGGCTATACCTACGAATCAGTACTTC,CASSTTDRAIPTNQYF
15,TRBV19,.,.,TRBJ1-1,TGTGCCACCTCAACCCTGCAAGGGGGAGATGGTGAAGCTTTCTTT,CATSTLQGGDGEAFF
15,TRBV2,TRBD1,.,TRBJ1-2,TGTGCCAGCACCCCGGGACAGGGGAAAGGAGGTGGCTACACCTTC,CASTPGQGKGGGYTF
15,TRBV4-2,TRBD1,.,TRBJ1-5,TGTGCCAGCAGCCAGGAAGGGACAGGGGTTCAGCCCCAGCATTTT,CASSQEGTGVQPQHF
18,TRBV21-1,.,.,TRBJ2-3,TGTGCCAGCAGCACCGGGAAATCTAGCGGGAATAGCACAGATACGCAGTATTTT,CASSTGKSSGNSTDTQYF
11,TRBV6-5,.,.,TRBJ2-7,TGTGCCGTCAGAGCCGGGGGCGAGCAGTACTTC,CAVRAGGEQYF
11,TRBV6-5,.,.,TRBJ2-4,TGTGCCAGCCAAGGGAGCAGCATTCAGTACTTC,CASQGSSIQYF
15,TRBV1,.,.,TRBJ2-3,TGCACCAGCAGGGCCTGGCGGGGGGTTGAAGATACGCAGTATTTT,CTSRAWRGVEDTQYF
13,TRBV28,.,.,TRBJ2-4,TGTGCCAGCAGTGTGCTCCTAGCCGACATTCAGTACTTC,CASSVLLADIQYF
15,TRBV27,TRBD2,.,TRBJ2-3,TGTGCCAGCAGTTCGACTAGCGGGGGGTCTGGTACGCAGTATTTT,CASSSTSGGSGTQYF
14,TRBV5-4,TRBD1,.,TRBJ1-5,TGTGCCAGCAGCTTACAGGGGGCGAATCAGCCCCAGCATTTT,CASSLQGANQPQHF
13,TRBV13,.,.,TRBJ2-7,TGTGCCAGCAGCTTAGGGCGGAACTACGAGCAGTACTTC,CASSLGRNYEQYF